This passage covers 10 T cell receptor beta chains from one sample sequenced in a study of blood T cell repertoires in COVID-19. Here immunoSEQ multiplex PCR was the method, and the copy in TCRdb shows in-frame clones only, minus some. The table lists tens of thousands of clones, around four fifths of them singletons. The sequencing sample was made of peripheral blood. These receptors originate from a human donor in a cohort sampled during active COVID-19.

V gene TRBV10-3 combines with J gene TRBJ1-3; a possible D gene is TRBD1 (6 bases). Germline V gives CDR1 ENHRY, CDR2 SYGVKD. This CDR3 region has 15 residues. V shed 9 bases and J shed 0 bases, with 15 bases lying between them. The DNA for the CDR3 is TGTGCCATATCTACACAGGGTAGCTCTGGAAACACCATATATTTT. Translating it yields CAISTQGSSGNTIYF.

This sequence joins TRBV2 and TRBJ1-6; TRBD1 matches at 8 bases. V shed 6 bases, J shed 9 bases, and the junction held 7 bases outside the gene matches. This CDR3 region has 14 residues. The germline CDR1 and CDR2 sequences are SNHLY and FYNNEI. The CDR3 DNA reads TGTGCCAGCAGATCCGGGACAGGCCTTTCACCCCTCCACTTT. It yields the protein CASRSGTGLSPLHF.

J is TRBJ2-5 and V is TRBV7-9, with D tentatively TRBD2 (6 bases). Germline V gene sequence: CDR1 SEHNR, CDR2 FQNEAQ (reference sequence). This CDR3 spans 14 amino acids. V was cut by 3 bases and J by 1 base, with 9 bases left in between. CDR3 residues: CASSFSSGQETQYF. CDR3 in DNA: TGTGCCAGCAGCTTTAGTAGCGGCCAAGAGACCCAGTACTTC.

The V and J genes are TRBV5-1 and TRBJ2-5; 8 bases match TRBD1. The germline gives CDR1 SGHRS, CDR2 YFSETQ. J lost 3 bases, V lost 1 base, and 5 bases had no gene match. There are 15 residues in the CDR3. The CDR3, as DNA: TGCGCCAGCAGCTTGACAGGGGGTGTCAAAGAGACCCAGTACTTC. Protein: CASSLTGGVKETQYF.

CDR3 DNA: TGTGCCAGCAGCTTAACAGGGGGGCACTATGGCTACACCTTC. Protein product: CASSLTGGHYGYTF. The chain links TRBV5-5 to TRBJ1-2; 8 bases align to TRBD1. Germline V gives CDR1 SGHKS, CDR2 YYEKEE (reference sequence). V lost 2 bases to trimming and J lost 3 bases; unmatched junction nucleotides: 3. The CDR3 loop spans 14 amino acids. Supplemented by reference TRBV5-5 and TRBJ1-2, the full variable domain reads DAGVTQSPTHLIKTRGQQVTLRCSPISGHKSVSWYQQVLGQGPQFIFQYYEKEERGRGNFPDRFSARQFPNYSSELNVNALLLGDSALYLCASSLTGGHYGYTFGSGTRLTVV.

The genes are TRBV4-1 and TRBJ2-3; D is unclear. The CDR3 is 13 residues long. The germline CDR1 and CDR2 sequences are MGHRA and YSYEKL. V was cut by 3 bases and J by 0 bases, with 4 bases left in between. The CDR3 region has the DNA TGCGCCAGCAGCCACCTTAGCACAGATACGCAGTATTTT. It codes for CASSHLSTDTQYF.

This clone was recorded a few times. This chain joins TRBV18 and TRBJ1-2, with 9 bases matching TRBD1. In germline, CDR1 is KGHSH, CDR2 LQKENI. This CDR3 region has 15 residues. J lost 4 bases, V lost 2 bases, and 5 bases had no gene match. CDR3 residues: CASSPAQQGAYGYTF. The CDR3 DNA follows: TGTGCCAGCTCACCAGCCCAACAGGGGGCCTATGGCTACACCTTC.

This chain uses TRBV9 with TRBJ2-2, with TRBD2 as a possible D gene (5 bases). Germline values: CDR1 SGDLS, CDR2 YYNGEE. Trimming took 0 bases from V and 6 from J, leaving 9 bases between them. The CDR3 totals 14 residues. The DNA for the CDR3 is TGTGCCAGCAGCGTAGGGGGAGTCTCCGGGGAGCTGTTTTTT. Its protein is CASSVGGVSGELFF. Full variable domain (rest looked up from reference TRBV9 and TRBJ2-2): DSGVTQTPKHLITATGQRVTLRCSPRSGDLSVYWYQQSLDQGLQFLIQYYNGEERAKGNILERFSAQQFPDLHSELNLSSLELGDSALYFCASSVGGVSGELFFGEGSRLTVL.

This clone has a handful of counts. The J gene is TRBJ2-7, the V gene TRBV18; D unresolved. The CDR3 has 11 residues. Trimming cost V 2 bases and J 6 bases, with 5 bases left between them. Germline V gene data show CDR1 as KGHSH and CDR2 as LQKENI. The CDR3 spells CASSPSGEQYF. CDR3 in DNA: TGTGCCAGCTCACCATCGGGCGAGCAGTACTTC.

This clone came up once. V usage is TRBV5-4 and J usage is TRBJ2-1, with TRBD2 identical over 14 bases. This CDR3 region has 16 residues. Per the germline V gene, CDR1 is SGHNT and CDR2 is YYREEE (reference sequence). The V gene end was trimmed by 5 bases and the J gene end by 8 bases; junction bases not matched to a gene: 9. The CDR3 DNA reads TGTGCCAGCAGGACTAGCGGGGGGGCTGGAGGGGATGAGCAGTTCTTC. It encodes CASRTSGGAGGDEQFF.